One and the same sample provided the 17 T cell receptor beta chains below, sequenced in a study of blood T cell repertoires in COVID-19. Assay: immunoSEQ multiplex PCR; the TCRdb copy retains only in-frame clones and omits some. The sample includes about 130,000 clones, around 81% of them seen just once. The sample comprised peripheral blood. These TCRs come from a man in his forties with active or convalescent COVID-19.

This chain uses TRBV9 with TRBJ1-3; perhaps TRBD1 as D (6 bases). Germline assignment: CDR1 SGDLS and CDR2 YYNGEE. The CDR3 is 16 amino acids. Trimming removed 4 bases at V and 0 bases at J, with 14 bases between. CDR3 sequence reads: CASSQTGGASGNTIYF. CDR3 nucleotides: TGTGCCAGCAGCCAGACCGGGGGGGCCTCTGGAAACACCATATATTTT.

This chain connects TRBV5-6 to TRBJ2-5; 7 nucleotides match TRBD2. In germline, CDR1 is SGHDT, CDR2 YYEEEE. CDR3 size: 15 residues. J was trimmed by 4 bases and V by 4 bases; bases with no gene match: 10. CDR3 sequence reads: CASSPATSFTETQYF. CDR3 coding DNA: TGTGCCAGCAGCCCTGCGACTAGCTTCACAGAGACCCAGTACTTC.

DNA for the CDR3: TGTGCCAGCAGCTTGGAGTTGGGACTAGCGGATCCTAGCAGTGGTACGCAGTATTTT. It specifies CASSLELGLADPSSGTQYF. The chain recombines TRBV5-4 with TRBJ2-3; 11 bases line up with TRBD2. Germline loops: CDR1 SGHNT, CDR2 YYREEE (reference sequence). Losses at the gene ends were 0 bases for V and 8 bases for J; bases not matched to a gene: 17. CDR3 length: 19 residues.

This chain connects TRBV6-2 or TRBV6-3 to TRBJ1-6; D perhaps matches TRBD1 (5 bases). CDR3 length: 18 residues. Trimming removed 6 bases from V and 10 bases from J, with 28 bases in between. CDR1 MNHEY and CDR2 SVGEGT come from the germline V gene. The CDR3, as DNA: TGTGCCAGCAGCCCCGGGGGGACGGGGCTCGGAATTAGCTCACCCCTCCACTTT. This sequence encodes CASSPGGTGLGISSPLHF.

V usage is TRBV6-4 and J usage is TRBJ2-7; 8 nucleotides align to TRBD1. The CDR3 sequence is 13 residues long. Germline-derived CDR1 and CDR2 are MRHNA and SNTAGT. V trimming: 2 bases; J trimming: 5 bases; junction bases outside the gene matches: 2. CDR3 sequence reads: CASSDQTGDEQYF. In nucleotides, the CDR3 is TGTGCCAGCAGTGACCAGACAGGGGACGAGCAGTACTTC.

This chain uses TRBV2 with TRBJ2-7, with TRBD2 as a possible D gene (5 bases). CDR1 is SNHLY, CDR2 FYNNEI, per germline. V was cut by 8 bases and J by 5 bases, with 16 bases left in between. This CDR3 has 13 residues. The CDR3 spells CASENEGVHEQYF. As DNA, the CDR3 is TGTGCCAGCGAGAATGAGGGCGTGCACGAGCAGTACTTC.

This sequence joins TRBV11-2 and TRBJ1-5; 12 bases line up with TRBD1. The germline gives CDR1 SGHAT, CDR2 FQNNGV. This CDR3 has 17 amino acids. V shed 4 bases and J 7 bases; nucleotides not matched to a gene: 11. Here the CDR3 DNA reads TGTGCCAGCAGCTGGGGGGCGGGACAGGGGGCGAAACAGCCCCAGCATTTT. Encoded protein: CASSWGAGQGAKQPQHF.

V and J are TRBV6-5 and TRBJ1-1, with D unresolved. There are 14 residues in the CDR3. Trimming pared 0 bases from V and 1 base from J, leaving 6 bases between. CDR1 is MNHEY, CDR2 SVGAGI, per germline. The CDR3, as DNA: TGTGCCAGCAGTTACTCGGCAGAGAACACTGAAGCTTTCTTT. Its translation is CASSYSAENTEAFF.

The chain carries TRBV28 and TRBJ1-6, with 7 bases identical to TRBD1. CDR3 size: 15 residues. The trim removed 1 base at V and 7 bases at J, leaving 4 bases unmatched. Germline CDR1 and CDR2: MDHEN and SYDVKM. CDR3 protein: CASSLLDRKNSPLHF. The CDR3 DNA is TGTGCCAGCAGTTTATTGGACAGGAAGAATTCACCCCTCCACTTT.

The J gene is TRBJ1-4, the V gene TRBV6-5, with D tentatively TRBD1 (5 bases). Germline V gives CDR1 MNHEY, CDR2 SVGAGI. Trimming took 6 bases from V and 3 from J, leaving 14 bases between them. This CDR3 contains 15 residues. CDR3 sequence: CASRASGLANEKLFF. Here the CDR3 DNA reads TGTGCCAGCAGGGCTTCAGGGTTAGCTAATGAAAAACTGTTTTTT.

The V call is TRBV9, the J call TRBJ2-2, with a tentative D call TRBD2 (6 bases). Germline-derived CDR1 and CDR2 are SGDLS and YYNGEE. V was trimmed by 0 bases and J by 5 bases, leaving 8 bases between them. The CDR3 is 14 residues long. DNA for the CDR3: TGTGCCAGCAGCGTAGTGCGGGGAACCGGGGAGCTGTTTTTT. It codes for CASSVVRGTGELFF.

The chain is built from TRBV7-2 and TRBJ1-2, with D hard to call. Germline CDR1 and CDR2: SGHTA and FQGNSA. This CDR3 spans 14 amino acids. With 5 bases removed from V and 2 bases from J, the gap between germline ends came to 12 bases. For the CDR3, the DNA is TGTGCCAGCAGCCAAGCCGAGGTCAACTATGGCTACACCTTC. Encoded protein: CASSQAEVNYGYTF.

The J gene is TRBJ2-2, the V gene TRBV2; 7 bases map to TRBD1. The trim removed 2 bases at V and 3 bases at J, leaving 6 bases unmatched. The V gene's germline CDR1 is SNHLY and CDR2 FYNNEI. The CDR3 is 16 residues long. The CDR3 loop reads CASSERGGAYTGELFF. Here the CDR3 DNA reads TGTGCCAGCAGTGAACGAGGGGGCGCGTACACCGGGGAGCTGTTTTTT.

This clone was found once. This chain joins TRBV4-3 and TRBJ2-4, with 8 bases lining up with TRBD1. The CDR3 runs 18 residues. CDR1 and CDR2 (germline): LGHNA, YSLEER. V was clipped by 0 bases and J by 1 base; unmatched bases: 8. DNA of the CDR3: TGCGCCAGCAGCCAAGATCTTGGGACAGGCCTTGCCAAAAACATTCAGTACTTC. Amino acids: CASSQDLGTGLAKNIQYF.

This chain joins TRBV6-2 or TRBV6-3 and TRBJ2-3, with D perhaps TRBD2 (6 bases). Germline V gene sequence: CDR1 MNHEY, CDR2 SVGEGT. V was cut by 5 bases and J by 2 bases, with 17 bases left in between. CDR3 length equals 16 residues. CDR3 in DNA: TGTGCCAGCAGTATAGGGAGGTCTCTTCACACAGATACGCAGTATTTT. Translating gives CASSIGRSLHTDTQYF.

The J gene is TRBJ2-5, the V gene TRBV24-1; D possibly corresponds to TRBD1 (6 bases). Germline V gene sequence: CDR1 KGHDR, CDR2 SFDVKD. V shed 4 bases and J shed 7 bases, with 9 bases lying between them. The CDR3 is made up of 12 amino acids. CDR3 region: CATSEQGLTQYF. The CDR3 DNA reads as TGTGCCACCAGTGAACAGGGCCTGACCCAGTACTTC.

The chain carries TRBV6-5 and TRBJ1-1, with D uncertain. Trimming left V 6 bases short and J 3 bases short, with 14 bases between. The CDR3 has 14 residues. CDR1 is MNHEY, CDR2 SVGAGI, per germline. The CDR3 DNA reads TGTGCCAGCAGCCAGGATAGGCGACACACTGAAGCTTTCTTT. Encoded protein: CASSQDRRHTEAFF.